Below, 29 T cell receptor beta chains from the same sample are listed, as sequenced in a study of T cell changes during pregnancy in multiple sclerosis. Some clones are missing from TCRdb's copy, which holds only in-frame ones; the method was immunoSEQ multiplex PCR. The sample contains around 75,000 clones, roughly nine tenths of which appear only once. The material sequenced was CD4+ T cells from peripheral blood mononuclear cells, taken in the third trimester of pregnancy. The receptors stem from a female donor in good health, enrolled as a control in a pregnancy study.

The gene calls are TRBV5-5 and TRBJ1-5; no definite D call. This CDR3 contains 14 residues. The germline V gene encodes CDR1 SGHKS and CDR2 YYEKEE (reference sequence). Trimming shortened V by 4 bases and J by 0 bases, and 8 bases separated the two germline ends. Here the CDR3 DNA reads TGTGCCAGCAGCGCGGATATTAGCAATCAGCCCCAGCATTTT. It yields the protein CASSADISNQPQHF.

The rearrangement links TRBV5-1 to TRBJ1-1, with 7 bases aligning to TRBD1. This CDR3 spans 14 amino acids. CDR1 and CDR2 from the germline V gene are SGHRS and YFSETQ. The V segment lost 2 bases and the J segment 1 base; nucleotides outside the gene matches: 2. CDR3 sequence (DNA): TGCGCCAGCAGCTTCGGACAGGAGAACACTGAAGCTTTCTTT. Translated, it gives CASSFGQENTEAFF.

The J gene is TRBJ2-1, the V gene TRBV11-1, with TRBD2 identical over 10 bases. The CDR3 is made up of 15 amino acids. Germline loops: CDR1 SGHAT, CDR2 FQDESV (reference sequence). Germline trimming cut 5 bases from V and 6 bases from J; bases unmatched to any gene: 7. As DNA, the CDR3 is TGTGCCAGCAGCCCAGGGACTAGCGTTGGCAATGAGCAGTTCTTC. Translation: CASSPGTSVGNEQFF.

The genes are TRBV7-3 and TRBJ1-5; 9 bases are a match to TRBD1. J lost 6 bases, V lost 5 bases, and 20 bases had no gene match. This CDR3 is 19 amino acids long. Germline lookup yields CDR1 SGHTA and CDR2 FQGTGA. CDR3 sequence: CASSRGGTRGQGISQPQHF. CDR3 DNA sequence: TGTGCCAGCAGCCGAGGCGGTACCCGCGGACAGGGGATTTCTCAGCCCCAGCATTTT.

This chain links TRBV9 with TRBJ1-2; 8 positions agree with TRBD1. This CDR3 spans 15 amino acids. J lost 3 bases, V lost 0 bases, and 4 bases had no gene match. Germline CDR1 reads SGDLS; CDR2 reads YYNGEE. CDR3 nucleotides: TGTGCCAGCAGCGTAGGCCCGACAGGGGACTATGGCTACACCTTC. Its protein is CASSVGPTGDYGYTF.

The rearrangement joins TRBV7-2 to TRBJ2-1, with TRBD2 as a possible D gene (7 bases). Germline V CDR1 and CDR2: SGHTA, FQGNSA. With 5 bases removed from V and 8 bases from J, the gap between germline ends came to 16 bases. The CDR3 runs 14 residues. The CDR3 loop is CASSLTGGRYEQFF. CDR3 DNA: TGTGCCAGCAGCCTTACGGGGGGCCGGTATGAGCAGTTCTTC.

The chain carries TRBV6-1 and TRBJ1-2; D gene ambiguous. Germline V gene sequence: CDR1 MNHNS, CDR2 SASEGT. The CDR3 contains 13 residues. V lost 2 bases, J lost 7 bases, and 11 bases lay in between. In DNA form, the CDR3 reads TGTGCCAGCAGTGAAACCGAGCAGGTTGGCTACACCTTC. Amino acid sequence: CASSETEQVGYTF.

The rearrangement links TRBV2 to TRBJ1-6; 9 positions match TRBD1. Germline V lookup: CDR1 SNHLY, CDR2 FYNNEI. The CDR3 length is 12 residues. The V and J ends lost 8 bases and 7 bases, in that order; junction bases with no gene match: 0. The CDR3 DNA reads as TGTGCCAGCGGACAGGGGAATTCACCCCTCCACTTT. As protein: CASGQGNSPLHF.

The gene calls are TRBV11-1 and TRBJ1-6; 9 bases are shared with TRBD1. CDR3 size: 15 residues. J lost 10 bases, V lost 5 bases, and 9 bases had no gene match. CDR1 and CDR2 from the germline V gene are SGHAT and FQDESV (reference sequence). The CDR3 loop is CASSALGTGRSPLHF. CDR3 in DNA: TGTGCCAGCAGCGCCTTGGGGACAGGGAGATCACCCCTCCACTTT.

DNA for the CDR3: TGTGCCACAAGTTCGGTGTCGGGCCCGGCCGGGAAGTACTTC. Translation: CATSSVSGPAGKYF. This chain connects TRBV30 to TRBJ2-7; tentative D call: TRBD2 (5 bases). The ends were cut back, 8 bases at V and 11 bases at J, with 28 bases in the middle. The CDR3 runs to 14 residues. Per the germline V gene, CDR1 is GTSNPN and CDR2 is SVGIG (reference sequence).

The chain combines TRBV18 with TRBJ2-6; 7 bases line up with TRBD1. This CDR3 has 16 amino acids. Germline CDR1 is KGHSH and CDR2 is LQKENI. J lost 5 bases, V lost 6 bases, and 10 bases had no gene match. The CDR3 nucleotides read TGTGCCAGCTCGCCAGTAACAGGGGTTCGGGCCAACGTCCTGACTTTC. Translation: CASSPVTGVRANVLTF.

The chain uses TRBV10-3 and TRBJ1-1; D possibly corresponds to TRBD1 (6 bases). Germline V gene sequence: CDR1 ENHRY, CDR2 SYGVKD. This CDR3 is built from 16 residues. Trimming pared 5 bases from V and 2 bases from J, leaving 18 bases between. The CDR3 loop reads CAISKAMQGINTEAFF. In DNA, the CDR3 is TGTGCCATCAGTAAGGCCATGCAGGGGATAAACACTGAAGCTTTCTTT.

V usage is TRBV11-1 and J usage is TRBJ1-3; tentative D call: TRBD1 (6 bases). The CDR3 is made up of 19 amino acids. CDR1 SGHAT and CDR2 FQDESV come from the germline V gene (reference sequence). V was clipped by 4 bases and J by 0 bases, with 22 bases between them. CDR3 residues: CASSWEQGSQRSSGNTIYF. As DNA, the CDR3 is TGTGCCAGCAGCTGGGAACAGGGATCCCAACGGAGCTCTGGAAACACCATATATTTT.

The chain links TRBV7-2 to TRBJ2-7; 9 nucleotides line up with TRBD2. Germline loops: CDR1 SGHTA, CDR2 FQGNSA. The CDR3 has 14 amino acids. V trimming: 1 base; J trimming: 6 bases; junction bases outside the gene matches: 4. In nucleotides, the CDR3 is TGTGCCAGCAGCTTAGGGGGACTAGCTGGCGAGCAGTACTTC. This sequence encodes CASSLGGLAGEQYF.

This clone came up a few times. The V call is TRBV29-1, the J call TRBJ1-1, with TRBD1 identical over 11 bases. The V gene's germline CDR1 is SQVTM and CDR2 ANQGSEA. J lost 1 base, V lost 6 bases, and 1 base had no gene match. The CDR3 is 13 amino acids. The chain's CDR3 is CSVGQGGNTEAFF. In DNA, the CDR3 is TGCAGCGTGGGACAGGGGGGGAACACTGAAGCTTTCTTT.

The V and J genes are TRBV18 and TRBJ1-1; D is possibly TRBD1 (6 bases). With 0 bases removed from V and 4 bases from J, the gap between germline ends came to 12 bases. The CDR3 covers 15 residues. The germline V gene encodes CDR1 KGHSH and CDR2 LQKENI. CDR3: CASSPPGKGGTEAFF. The CDR3 DNA reads TGTGCCAGCTCACCACCGGGGAAAGGGGGCACTGAAGCTTTCTTT.

The chain carries TRBV10-2 and TRBJ2-1, with 10 bases aligning to TRBD2. V was clipped by 3 bases and J by 3 bases; unmatched bases: 5. CDR1 and CDR2 (germline): WSHSY, SAAADI. CDR3 length equals 16 residues. DNA for the CDR3: TGCGCCAGCAGTGACCCTCTAGCGGGGGTCTACAATGAGCAGTTCTTC. Its translation is CASSDPLAGVYNEQFF.

The J gene is TRBJ2-7, the V gene TRBV6-5; the match to TRBD2 covers 7 bases. After removal of 1 base from V and 1 base from J, the junction contained 4 bases not matched to a gene. In germline, CDR1 is MNHEY, CDR2 SVGAGI. The CDR3 spans 15 residues. In nucleotides, the CDR3 is TGTGCCAGCAGTTACTGGGAGGGCTCATCCTACGAGCAGTACTTC. The encoded protein is CASSYWEGSSYEQYF.

The chain is built from TRBV7-2 and TRBJ2-2; TRBD1 matches 8 bases. The V gene's germline CDR1 is SGHTA and CDR2 FQGNSA. V trimming: 3 bases; J trimming: 3 bases; junction bases outside the gene matches: 3. The CDR3 has 15 amino acids. The CDR3 sequence: CASSFGTGDTGELFF. As DNA, the CDR3 is TGTGCCAGCAGCTTCGGGACAGGCGACACCGGGGAGCTGTTTTTT.

CDR3 sequence (DNA): TGTGCCTGGAGAGGCTTTGCGGGGGGGCGAACCGGGGAGCTGTTTTTT. This encodes CAWRGFAGGRTGELFF. The V call is TRBV30, the J call TRBJ2-2; TRBD2 matches at 9 bases. CDR3 length: 16 amino acids. The trim removed 3 bases at V and 5 bases at J, leaving 10 bases unmatched. Germline-derived CDR1 and CDR2 are GTSNPN and SVGIG (reference sequence).

The V call is TRBV5-3, the J call TRBJ2-3, with 11 bases identical to TRBD2. TRBV5-3 is treated as an ORF (open reading frame) with a function not yet certain. The CDR3 runs to 15 residues. V gave up 4 bases and J gave up 2 bases; unmatched junction bases: 3. The CDR3 is CARSTTSGDTDTQYF. The CDR3 region has the DNA TGTGCCAGAAGCACGACTAGCGGGGACACAGATACGCAGTATTTT.

V gene TRBV7-2 combines with J gene TRBJ1-2; 9 bases match TRBD1. Germline V gene data show CDR1 as SGHTA and CDR2 as FQGNSA. The CDR3 spans 13 residues. V lost 7 bases to trimming and J lost 4 bases; unmatched junction nucleotides: 4. The CDR3 is CASKDRGSYGYTF. CDR3 bases: TGTGCCAGCAAGGACAGGGGTAGCTATGGCTACACCTTC.

The chain employs TRBV27 and TRBJ1-1; no clear D gene. Germline V CDR1 and CDR2: MNHEY, SMNVEV (reference sequence). The CDR3 covers 15 residues. V was cut by 4 bases and J by 0 bases, with 12 bases left in between. CDR3 region: CASSYTHLVNTEAFF. The CDR3 region has the DNA TGTGCCAGCAGTTACACCCACCTTGTGAACACTGAAGCTTTCTTT.

There are a few counts of this clone. The chain uses TRBV30 and TRBJ1-5; D may be TRBD1 (6 bases). Germline lookup yields CDR1 GTSNPN and CDR2 SVGIG (reference sequence). The CDR3 is 15 residues long. Trimming took 0 bases from V and 7 from J, leaving 16 bases between them. CDR3 amino acids: CAWSVLEGDGQPQHF. In DNA form, the CDR3 reads TGTGCCTGGAGTGTACTCGAGGGGGATGGGCAGCCCCAGCATTTT.

This sequence joins TRBV4-2 and TRBJ2-1; D remains ambiguous. The V end was cut by 0 bases, the J end by 0 bases, with 12 bases between. Per germline, CDR1 LGHNA and CDR2 YNFKEQ. This CDR3 region has 17 residues. Here the CDR3 DNA reads TGTGCCAGCAGCCAAGATTCGTGGGCCCGCTCCTACAATGAGCAGTTCTTC. Protein product: CASSQDSWARSYNEQFF.

V is TRBV11-3 and J is TRBJ2-6; 9 bases agree with TRBD1. V was pared by 5 bases and J by 2 bases, with 4 bases of the junction left unmatched. This CDR3 region has 16 residues. The germline gives CDR1 SGHNT, CDR2 YENEEA. The CDR3: CASSRDRDPGANVLTF. DNA of the CDR3: TGTGCCAGCAGCCGGGACAGGGACCCTGGGGCCAACGTCCTGACTTTC.

V and J are TRBV5-5 and TRBJ1-6; D is uncertain. CDR3 length: 12 amino acids. From germline, CDR1 is SGHKS and CDR2 YYEKEE (reference sequence). V lost 0 bases, J lost 10 bases, and 5 bases lay in between. DNA for the CDR3: TGTGCCAGCAGCTTGGGCGTGTCACCCCTCCACTTT. Amino acid sequence: CASSLGVSPLHF. Drawing the rest from reference TRBV5-5 and TRBJ1-6, the complete variable domain is DAGVTQSPTHLIKTRGQQVTLRCSPISGHKSVSWYQQVLGQGPQFIFQYYEKEERGRGNFPDRFSARQFPNYSSELNVNALLLGDSALYLCASSLGVSPLHFGNGTRLTVT.

This sequence joins TRBV27 and TRBJ1-1, with D unclear. There are 15 residues in the CDR3. Germline V gene sequence: CDR1 MNHEY, CDR2 SMNVEV (reference sequence). V lost 2 bases and J 4 bases, leaving 14 bases between the germline ends. CDR3 amino acids: CASSLTARRGTEAFF. CDR3 coding DNA: TGTGCCAGCAGTTTAACGGCCCGGCGGGGCACTGAAGCTTTCTTT.

The chain uses TRBV30 and TRBJ1-3, with D maybe TRBD1 (6 bases). Trimming shortened V by 2 bases and J by 9 bases, and 17 bases separated the two germline ends. Germline CDR1 and CDR2: GTSNPN and SVGIG (reference sequence). This CDR3 region has 14 residues. In DNA, the CDR3 is TGTGCCTGGAGTATAGGAACAGGGATTGGCACCATATATTTT. Translation: CAWSIGTGIGTIYF.